This TCR beta chain was identified in a study of T-cell reconstitution after alpha-beta-depleted transplantation in children. Whole-study results and caveats: Where some patients showed high TCRbeta diversity at day 60, it came from recipient T cells and thymic progenitors that had survived.

The ends were cut back, 7 bases at V and 4 bases at J, with 7 bases in the middle. The CDR3 runs to 10 residues. Germline assignment: CDR1 DFQATT and CDR2 SNEGSKA (reference sequence). This clonotype was found many times. As yet, its antigen is unknown. Preparation of the TCRbeta library used unique molecular identifiers. TCRdb re-analysed the PCR reads in MiXCR, keeping a single row per CDR3 protein. The table shows roughly 100,000 distinct CDR3 sequences, with approximately 6% occurring only once. The material was PBMCs, mostly from graft donor cells, obtained 60 days after TCRalphabeta/CD19-depleted stem cell transplant. The rearrangement uses TRBV20-1 and TRBJ1-2, with no clear D. The TCR comes from a female patient between 2 and 10 years old who had a stem cell transplant for Fanconi anemia, so the T cells may come from the graft donor. The chain's CDR3 is CSVQVYGYTF. The DNA for the CDR3 is TGCAGTGTCCAAGTCTATGGCTACACCTTC.